Sequencing of this TCR beta chain was carried out in a study of blood T cell repertoires in COVID-19. The overall study: Acute and convalescent COVID-19 specimens originated in the United States, Italy and Spain. T cells, B-cell-depleted T cells, or PBMCs provided the cDNA or gDNA that served as material.

The CDR3 covers 14 residues. CDR1 is MNHNY, CDR2 SVGAGI, per germline (reference sequence). V shed 0 bases, J shed 8 bases, and the junction held 4 bases outside the gene matches. Authors' data handling: Reference gene primer amplification in the assay estimated nucleated cell counts. The data were produced by immunoSEQ multiplex PCR, yet TCRdb's version contains in-frame clones alone and is incomplete. D and trimming come from the DNA, and the V and J calls and clone size come from that table. The profile shows over 100,000 clones, around 73% of them singletons. The clonotype comes from a man in his 60s with active or convalescent COVID-19. Material: peripheral blood. The V gene is TRBV6-6, the J gene TRBJ2-1; 7 bases fit TRBD2. The CDR3 reads CASSYSKAGDEQFF. The CDR3 DNA reads as TGTGCCAGCAGTTACTCGAAGGCGGGAGATGAGCAGTTCTTC.